Listed here are 32 T cell receptor beta chains from one sample, sequenced in a study of metastatic and nonmetastatic thyroid tumors. Until they underwent thyroid surgery, no patient had received any treatment. TCRdb re-called clones from the PCR reads using MiXCR. Among 91,000 or so clones listed, about 13% were seen once. Sequencing was performed on blood. The origin of the receptors is a female donor with papillary thyroid cancer or a benign thyroid nodule (not recorded which). Some clones in this sample may be carry-over from other donors' samples.

As to this clone: A much larger clone differs from this one at a single base, so this may be a read error. This chain links TRBV7-9 with TRBJ1-1; TRBD1 might be the D (6 bases). The V end was cut by 6 bases, the J end by 3 bases, with 14 bases between. Germline V gene sequence: CDR1 SEHNR, CDR2 FQNEAQ (reference sequence). This CDR3 has 14 residues. The DNA for the CDR3 is TGTGCCAGCAGGAACAAGGGGGTCGACACTGAAGCTTTCTTT. It encodes CASRNKGVDTEAFF.

In this sample, this clone turned up many times. The sample carries other DNA sequences with the same CDR3. This chain links TRBV11-3 with TRBJ2-7; maybe TRBD1 (5 bases). CDR3 length equals 12 residues. Germline lookup yields CDR1 SGHNT and CDR2 YENEEA. The ends were cut back, 5 bases at V and 6 bases at J, with 11 bases in the middle. The DNA for the CDR3 is TGTGCCAGCAGCCTGGACATCGGCGAGCAGTACTTC. This encodes CASSLDIGEQYF.

J is TRBJ2-7 and V is TRBV6-1; the D gene is possibly TRBD2 (6 bases). The ends were cut back, 11 bases at V and 1 base at J, with 12 bases in the middle. This CDR3 contains 12 residues. CDR1 MNHNS and CDR2 SASEGT come from the germline V gene. The CDR3 DNA follows: TGTGCCGTTCGGGGGAGTTCCTACGAGCAGTACTTC. The encoded protein is CAVRGSSYEQYF.

This clone was counted between two and nine times. A much larger clone is a single base away; this may be a read error. This same CDR3 is encoded by further DNA sequences in the sample. The CDR3 DNA reads TGTGCCAGCAGCCAGGATCGGCAAAATGGAGAGACCCAGTACTTC. The encoded protein is CASSQDRQNGETQYF. This sequence joins TRBV3-1 and TRBJ2-5; D is uncertain. Looked up from germline, CDR1 is LGHDT and CDR2 is YNNKEL (reference sequence). The CDR3 is made up of 15 amino acids. The germline V and J ends were trimmed by 3 bases and 4 bases, with 15 bases remaining between them.

This clone was picked up many times. This chain links TRBV5-5 with TRBJ2-2, with 12 bases matching TRBD2. Germline lookup yields CDR1 SGHKS and CDR2 YYEKEE (reference sequence). The CDR3 loop spans 15 amino acids. Losses at the gene ends were 4 bases for V and 7 bases for J; bases not matched to a gene: 5. The CDR3 DNA follows: TGTGCCAGCAGCCCCCTAGCGGGAGGGGTCGGGGAGCTGTTTTTT. Translating gives CASSPLAGGVGELFF.

The sample holds many counts of this clone. This chain uses TRBV12-3 or TRBV12-4 with TRBJ2-1; D not certain. Trimming stripped 1 base from V and 8 bases from J, with 9 bases between. This CDR3 region has 13 residues. The CDR3 DNA follows: TGTGCCAGCAGTTTAGGATCAATGGATGAGCAGTTCTTC. Amino acid sequence: CASSLGSMDEQFF.

This clone was picked up many times. A clone one base away is much larger, so this may be a read error. This sequence joins TRBV30 and TRBJ2-7, with D perhaps TRBD1 (6 bases). Germline CDR1 reads GTSNPN; CDR2 reads SVGIG (reference sequence). The CDR3 is made up of 13 amino acids. The CDR3 region has the DNA TGTGCCTGGAGGGACAGTCGGTCCTACGGGCAGTACTTC. Protein sequence: CAWRDSRSYGQYF.

This clone was seen ten or more times. The chain recombines TRBV20-1 with TRBJ2-7; 11 bases match TRBD2. Germline trimming cut 6 bases from V and 4 bases from J; bases unmatched to any gene: 8. The CDR3 length is 14 residues. Germline CDR1 reads DFQATT; CDR2 reads SNEGSKA (reference sequence). The CDR3 DNA sequence: TGCAGTGCCCCTCCACTAGCGGGAGAGTACGAGCAGTACTTC. This sequence encodes CSAPPLAGEYEQYF.

This clone was detected ten times or more. The chain employs TRBV6-5 and TRBJ1-3; tentative D call: TRBD1 (5 bases). Germline lookup yields CDR1 MNHEY and CDR2 SVGAGI. The CDR3 is 15 amino acids. V lost 2 bases, J lost 3 bases, and 11 bases lay in between. CDR3 nucleotides: TGTGCCAGCAGTTACATGACAGAAAGTGGAAACACCATATATTTT. Amino acids: CASSYMTESGNTIYF.

This chain joins TRBV20-1 and TRBJ2-2, with a weak D call TRBD1 (6 bases). CDR3 size: 14 residues. CDR1 and CDR2 from the germline V gene are DFQATT and SNEGSKA (reference sequence). The V end was cut by 4 bases, the J end by 2 bases, with 11 bases between. In nucleotides, the CDR3 is TGCAGTGCTAATTTCAGGGGAAACACCGGGGAGCTGTTTTTT. Translation: CSANFRGNTGELFF.

A few counts support this clone. J is TRBJ2-7 and V is TRBV6-1, with 9 bases lining up with TRBD1. CDR1 is MNHNS, CDR2 SASEGT, per germline. This CDR3 region has 15 residues. The junction had 13 bases not matched to a gene; V was cut back by 6 bases and J by 7 bases. CDR3 in amino acids: CASRGAGTGTREQYF. CDR3 DNA: TGTGCCAGCAGGGGAGCCGGGACAGGGACGAGGGAGCAGTACTTC.

CDR3 DNA: TGCAGTGCTAGAGATTGGGGGGGGAGCACTGAAGCTTTCTTT. Residues: CSARDWGGSTEAFF. V and J are TRBV20-1 and TRBJ1-1; D is possibly TRBD1 (5 bases). The CDR3 totals 14 residues. The V end was cut by 0 bases, the J end by 4 bases, with 12 bases between. The germline V gene encodes CDR1 DFQATT and CDR2 SNEGSKA (reference sequence).

Many counts were recorded for this clone. One junction end does not reproduce the germline sequence, and a read error may be involved. J is TRBJ2-1 and V is TRBV4-2; 11 positions agree with TRBD2. The CDR3 has 13 residues. The germline V gene encodes CDR1 LGHNA and CDR2 YNFKEQ. CDR3 loop: CASSQQTSGSTSF. The CDR3 nucleotides read TGTGCCAGCAGCCAACAAACTAGCGGGAGTACTTCCTTC.

In its sample, this clone was seen many times. V is TRBV7-9 and J is TRBJ1-2; 8 bases fit TRBD1. Germline V CDR1 and CDR2: SEHNR, FQNEAQ (reference sequence). The CDR3 is 15 amino acids. V shed 2 bases, J shed 7 bases, and the junction held 9 bases outside the gene matches. CDR3 nucleotides: TGTGCCAGCAGCTTACCCGGGACAGGACCGAGTGGCTACACCTTC. Its translation: CASSLPGTGPSGYTF.

The chain recombines TRBV11-2 with TRBJ2-7; 7 positions match TRBD1. Unmatched junction bases numbered 5, after V lost 6 bases and J lost 6 bases. CDR3 length equals 12 residues. Germline V CDR1 and CDR2: SGHAT, FQNNGV. The CDR3 DNA sequence: TGTGCCAGCAGAAAGACAGGGTCCGAGCAGTACTTC. Amino acids: CASRKTGSEQYF.

This clone was recorded many times. The rearrangement joins TRBV27 to TRBJ2-3, with 7 bases fitting TRBD1. This CDR3 has 18 residues. V dropped 6 bases and J dropped 1; count of bases not matched to a gene: 16. Germline-derived CDR1 and CDR2 are MNHEY and SMNVEV (reference sequence). As DNA, the CDR3 is TGTGCCAGCAGATCCAACCTAAACAGGGGCTCAGGCACAGATACGCAGTATTTT. Translating gives CASRSNLNRGSGTDTQYF.

This clone was observed at least ten times. This chain joins TRBV20-1 and TRBJ2-3; TRBD1 is a possible D gene (5 bases). Between the trimmed V and J ends, which lost 3 bases and 2 bases, there was a span of 18 bases. Germline loops: CDR1 DFQATT, CDR2 SNEGSKA (reference sequence). The CDR3 is 16 amino acids. As DNA, the CDR3 is TGCAGTGCTAGGGTCGACAGCCAGAAACCCACAGATACGCAGTATTTT. The encoded protein is CSARVDSQKPTDTQYF.

This clone was seen repeatedly, ten times or more. The rearrangement uses TRBV20-1 and TRBJ2-3; weak D call: TRBD2 (6 bases). CDR3 length: 16 amino acids. The V and J ends lost 8 bases and 2 bases respectively, with 23 bases between them. CDR1 DFQATT and CDR2 SNEGSKA come from the germline V gene (reference sequence). Here the CDR3 DNA reads TGCAGTCCCTCCCCCCCTAGCGCAAAGACCACAGATACGCAGTATTTT. Its translation: CSPSPPSAKTTDTQYF.

The chain is built from TRBV5-4 and TRBJ2-3; the D call may be TRBD1 or TRBD2 (6 bases each). The CDR3 contains 13 residues. Trimming took 4 bases from V and 10 from J, leaving 16 bases between them. CDR1 is SGHNT, CDR2 YYREEE, per germline (reference sequence). The CDR3 protein is CASSGTRRDPQYF. The CDR3 bases are TGTGCCAGCAGCGGGACACGGAGGGACCCGCAGTATTTT.

The chain recombines TRBV27 with TRBJ2-7, with D maybe TRBD2 (5 bases). Trimming removed 6 bases at V and 3 bases at J, with 15 bases between. Germline V CDR1 and CDR2: MNHEY, SMNVEV (reference sequence). This CDR3 has 14 residues. The CDR3 sequence: CASSFIKRNYEQYF. The CDR3 bases are TGTGCCAGCAGCTTCATTAAGCGGAACTACGAGCAGTACTTC.

In this sample, this clone turned up a few times. Likely a read error: the CDR3 ends without its conserved phenylalanine or tryptophan. The gene calls are TRBV7-9 and TRBJ2-7; D call uncertain. The length of the CDR3 is 11 residues. V was cut by 3 bases and J by 5 bases, with 5 bases left in between. Germline loops: CDR1 SEHNR, CDR2 FQNEAQ (reference sequence). Here the CDR3 DNA reads TGTGCCAGCAGCTTGGCTAACGAGCAGTACTTA. Amino acids: CASSLANEQYL.

In its sample, this clone was seen many times. This chain's CDR3 is CASSIRGSDTQYF. CDR3 sequence (DNA): TGTGCCAGTAGTATCAGGGGGTCAGATACGCAGTATTTT. The gene calls are TRBV19 and TRBJ2-3, with TRBD1 matching over 7 bases. V lost 3 bases and J lost 4; bases outside the gene matches: 1. Germline V gene lookup returns CDR1 LNHDA and CDR2 SQIVND (reference sequence). The CDR3 contains 13 residues.

This clone was recorded many times. The J gene is TRBJ2-7, the V gene TRBV2, with D possibly TRBD2 on 5 matching bases. The V gene lost 3 bases and the J gene lost 10 bases, with 19 bases spanning the gap. Germline loops: CDR1 SNHLY, CDR2 FYNNEI. The CDR3 has 14 amino acids. The DNA of the CDR3 is TGTGCCAGCAGTGACCAGCGGAAAGGTCCGGGACAGTACTTC. Its protein product is CASSDQRKGPGQYF.

There are many counts of this clone. The chain is built from TRBV2 and TRBJ1-1; no definite D call. This CDR3 has 15 amino acids. Germline V gene lookup returns CDR1 SNHLY and CDR2 FYNNEI. V was clipped by 3 bases and J by 5 bases, with 16 bases between them. CDR3 region: CASSELRGPRTEAFF. CDR3 nucleotides: TGTGCCAGCAGTGAGTTGAGAGGCCCAAGGACTGAAGCTTTCTTT.

This clone has ten or more counts. The rearrangement joins TRBV5-1 to TRBJ2-7; the match to TRBD2 covers 7 bases. The J segment lost 4 bases and the V segment lost 2 bases, leaving 18 bases of the junction unmatched. The germline CDR1 and CDR2 sequences are SGHRS and YFSETQ. This CDR3 spans 18 amino acids. This CDR3 is CASSFLGQGGTTPYEQYF. CDR3 coding DNA: TGCGCCAGCAGCTTTTTGGGTCAGGGCGGGACTACACCATACGAGCAGTACTTC.

V gene TRBV28 combines with J gene TRBJ2-7, with D possibly being TRBD2 (6 bases). There are 15 residues in the CDR3. Trimming removed 6 bases from V and 3 bases from J, with 18 bases in between. CDR1 and CDR2 (germline): MDHEN, SYDVKM. The CDR3 here is CASSAQGLGDYEQYF. CDR3 nucleotide sequence: TGTGCCAGCAGCGCCCAGGGACTGGGAGACTACGAGCAGTACTTC. The whole variable domain, filled in from reference TRBV28 and TRBJ2-7, reads DVKVTQSSRYLVKRTGEKVFLECVQDMDHENMFWYRQDPGLGLRLIYFSYDVKMKEKGDIPEGYSVSREKKERFSLILESASTNQTSMYLCASSAQGLGDYEQYFGPGTRLTVT.

This clone was seen at least ten times. This chain joins TRBV7-9 and TRBJ1-1; possibly TRBD1 for D (6 bases). Germline V lookup: CDR1 SEHNR, CDR2 FQNEAQ (reference sequence). This CDR3 has 13 amino acids. V lost 0 bases and J lost 6, with 8 bases in between. Written as DNA, the CDR3 is TGTGCCAGCAGCTTAGCGGACAGAGCTGAAGCTTTCTTT. It specifies CASSLADRAEAFF.

Many counts were recorded for this clone. The gene calls are TRBV27 and TRBJ1-1, with D hard to call. V shed 2 bases and J shed 0 bases, with 7 bases lying between them. CDR3 size: 14 residues. Germline V lookup: CDR1 MNHEY, CDR2 SMNVEV (reference sequence). The CDR3 DNA reads as TGTGCCAGCAGTTTAAGAGGGCTGAACACTGAAGCTTTCTTT. Translating gives CASSLRGLNTEAFF.

This clone was counted at least ten times. This chain uses TRBV6-2 or TRBV6-3 with TRBJ2-7; D remains ambiguous. V lost 3 bases to trimming and J lost 3 bases, with 12 bases between them. Per the germline V gene, CDR1 is MNHEY and CDR2 is SVGEGT. This CDR3 comprises 14 residues. As DNA, the CDR3 is TGTGCCAGCAGTTATGACATCAGGAACTACGAGCAGTACTTC. Translating it yields CASSYDIRNYEQYF.

This clone was recorded at least ten times. This sequence joins TRBV4-3 and TRBJ1-4, with D tentatively TRBD1 (5 bases). Between the trimmed V and J ends, which lost 0 bases and 4 bases, there was a span of 18 bases. CDR3 length equals 18 residues. The germline V gene has CDR1 LGHNA and CDR2 YSLEER. DNA of the CDR3: TGCGCCAGCAGCCAAGATCTCCTAGGCCGGGGGAGTAATGAAAAACTGTTTTTT. Translation gives CASSQDLLGRGSNEKLFF.

This clone appeared many times. This rearrangement joins TRBV20-1 to TRBJ2-1; TRBD1 matches at 7 bases. Germline-derived CDR1 and CDR2 are DFQATT and SNEGSKA (reference sequence). CDR3 length: 13 amino acids. The V and J ends lost 1 base and 8 bases, in that order; junction bases with no gene match: 5. CDR3 sequence (DNA): TGCAGTGCTAGAGGCGACAGGGACCATGAGCAGTTCTTC. As protein: CSARGDRDHEQFF.

The table lists this clone with many counts. The chain employs TRBV5-4 and TRBJ2-2; 9 bases map to TRBD2. The CDR3 has 17 amino acids. CDR1 and CDR2 (germline): SGHNT, YYREEE (reference sequence). Trimming removed 0 bases from V and 1 base from J; junction bases left unmatched: 4. The CDR3 bases are TGTGCCAGCAGCTTGGGCGGGAGGGCCGAGAACACCGGGGAGCTGTTTTTT. It encodes CASSLGGRAENTGELFF.